This T cell receptor (beta chain) is from a study of blood T cell repertoires in COVID-19. In the original processing: Amplification with reference gene primers provided the estimates of nucleated cell counts. Clones were read by immunoSEQ multiplex PCR, and TCRdb kept only the in-frame ones, dropping some. That table is the source of V, J and clone size, and D and trimming were worked out from the DNA. The sample lists under 95,000 clones, around 86% occurring once. V lost 5 bases to trimming and J lost 8 bases, with 15 bases between them. The germline V gene has CDR1 SQVTM and CDR2 ANQGSEA. This CDR3 has 13 residues.

What was sequenced was peripheral blood. The receptor was derived from a woman in her seventies with acute or convalescent COVID-19. The J gene is TRBJ1-4, the V gene TRBV29-1; D is perhaps TRBD1 (6 bases). DNA for the CDR3: TGCAGCGTTCCAGCGACAGGAGCGGAAAAACTGTTTTTT. This gives the protein CSVPATGAEKLFF.